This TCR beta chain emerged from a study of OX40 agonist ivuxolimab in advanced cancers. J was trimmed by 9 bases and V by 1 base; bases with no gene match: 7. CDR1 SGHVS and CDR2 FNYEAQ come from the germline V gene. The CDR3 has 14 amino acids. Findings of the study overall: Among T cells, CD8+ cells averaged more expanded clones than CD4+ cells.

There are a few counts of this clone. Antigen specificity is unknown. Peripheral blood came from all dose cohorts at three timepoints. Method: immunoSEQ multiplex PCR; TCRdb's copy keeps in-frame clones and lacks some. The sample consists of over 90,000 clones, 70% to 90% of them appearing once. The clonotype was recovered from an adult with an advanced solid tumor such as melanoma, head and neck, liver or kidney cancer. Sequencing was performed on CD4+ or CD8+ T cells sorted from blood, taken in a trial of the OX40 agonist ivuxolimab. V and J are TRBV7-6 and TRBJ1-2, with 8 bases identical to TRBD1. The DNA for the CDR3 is TGTGCCAGCAGCTTAGAAACCGGGACAGGTCGCTACACCTTC. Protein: CASSLETGTGRYTF. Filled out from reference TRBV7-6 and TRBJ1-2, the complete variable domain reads GAGVSQSPRYKVTKRGQDVALRCDPISGHVSLYWYRQALGQGPEFLTYFNYEAQQDKSGLPNDRFSAERPEGSISTLTIQRTEQRDSAMYRCASSLETGTGRYTFGSGTRLTVV.